Sequencing of this T cell receptor (beta chain) was carried out in a study of cytotoxic CD8 clonotypes in ibrutinib-treated CLL. Overall study context: Productive templates per sample averaged roughly 260,000; productive rearrangements, 80,000 to 95,000.

Trimming took off 1 base at V and 3 bases at J, with 21 bases between the two ends. Germline V gene lookup returns CDR1 LGHNT and CDR2 FRNRAP. This CDR3 region has 18 residues. Measured with immunoSEQ multiplex PCR; TCRdb has only the in-frame clones, and not every one. This sample has 40,000 or so clones, with 49% found just once. Sample: PBMCs, taken before ibrutinib treatment. The V gene is TRBV12-5, the J gene TRBJ1-1; D might be TRBD1 (6 bases). This sequence was found in a human donor with chronic lymphocytic leukemia. CDR3 protein: CASGLDPSLGGEDTEAFF. The CDR3 DNA reads TGTGCTAGTGGTTTGGACCCCTCTCTCGGGGGCGAGGACACTGAAGCTTTCTTT.